Listed here are 6 T cell receptor beta chains from one sample, sequenced in a study of PD-1 blockade in classical Hodgkin lymphoma. The repertoire was sequenced with immunoSEQ multiplex PCR; TCRdb's copy has only in-frame clones and lacks some. Of fewer than 80,000 clones in the sample, 71% are singletons; the top ten hold approximately 9%. No patient escaped relapse after autologous stem cell transplantation, and brentuximab vedotin exposure varied. Sequenced here: peripheral blood mononuclear cells (PBMCs), sampled before the second cycle of nivolumab. The receptor set was obtained from a human donor with classical Hodgkin lymphoma.

This chain connects TRBV28 to TRBJ1-1, with 7 bases matching TRBD1. Unmatched junction bases numbered 12, after V lost 1 base and J lost 4 bases. The CDR3 contains 17 residues. Germline CDR1 is MDHEN and CDR2 is SYDVKM. The CDR3 DNA reads as TGTGCCAGCAGTTTATCCCGATTAAACAGGGGCAGCACTGAAGCTTTCTTT. It specifies CASSLSRLNRGSTEAFF.

This clone appeared a few times. This specimen includes other DNA sequences encoding the same CDR3. The CDR3 DNA reads as TGCGCCAGCAGCTTGGACGGCAGCTCCTACGAGCAGTACTTC. Its protein product is CASSLDGSSYEQYF. The V call is TRBV5-1, the J call TRBJ2-7, with D uncertain. The CDR3 runs 14 residues. V was shortened by 0 bases and J by 0 bases, with 7 bases between the two germline ends. The germline gives CDR1 SGHRS, CDR2 YFSETQ.

J is TRBJ2-3 and V is TRBV21-1; the listed D gene, TRBD1, was not tested against the DNA. TRBV21-1 is a pseudogene segment. The CDR3 spans 15 residues. For the CDR3, the DNA is TGTGCCAGCAGCAAAGGAGCAGGGGGTAGGGATACGCAGTATTTT. This codes for CASSKGAGGRDTQYF.

The chain couples TRBV19 to TRBJ2-7; 13 bases are a match to TRBD2. Germline V gene lookup returns CDR1 LNHDA and CDR2 SQIVND (reference sequence). The CDR3 contains 15 residues. V lost 5 bases, J lost 2 bases, and 3 bases stayed unmatched. The CDR3 loop is CASSEGTSGTYEQYF. In nucleotides, the CDR3 is TGTGCCAGTAGTGAAGGGACTAGCGGGACCTACGAGCAGTACTTC.

This rearrangement joins TRBV6-1 to TRBJ2-7, with D perhaps assigned TRBD1 or TRBD2 (5 bases each). CDR3 length: 13 amino acids. Deletions cut 5 bases from V and 5 bases from J, with 13 bases between. Per the germline V gene, CDR1 is MNHNS and CDR2 is SASEGT. The CDR3 DNA follows: TGTGCCAGCAGTTCCCTTTGGGACGACGAGCAGTACTTC. It specifies CASSSLWDDEQYF.

This clone was counted once. This chain connects TRBV19 to TRBJ2-5; no clear D gene. CDR3 length: 15 amino acids. V lost 4 bases and J 4 bases, leaving 16 bases between the germline ends. CDR1 and CDR2 (germline): LNHDA, SQIVND (reference sequence). The CDR3 DNA sequence: TGTGCCAGTAGTACACGTACTCTACTCCCAGAGACCCAGTACTTC. This gives the protein CASSTRTLLPETQYF. The full variable domain, completed using reference TRBV19 and TRBJ2-5, is DGGITQSPKYLFRKEGQNVTLSCEQNLNHDAMYWYRQDPGQGLRLIYYSQIVNDFQKGDIAEGYSVSREKKESFPLTVTSAQKNPTAFYLCASSTRTLLPETQYFGPGTRLLVL.